This T cell receptor beta chain is drawn from a study of technical replicates of blood from several donors. Germline assignment: CDR1 GTSNPN and CDR2 SVGIG (reference sequence). The CDR3 loop spans 12 amino acids. V lost 3 bases and J 2 bases, leaving 6 bases between the germline ends. Clones were read by immunoSEQ multiplex PCR, and TCRdb kept only the in-frame ones, dropping some. The sample lists about 76,000 clones; around nine tenths were seen once. Input material: T cells isolated from PBMCs. This receptor was obtained from a human donor in good health. The rearrangement uses TRBV30 and TRBJ2-3; D perhaps matches TRBD2 (5 bases). CDR3 amino acids: CAWRAVTDTQYF. The CDR3 coding sequence is TGTGCCTGGAGAGCGGTCACAGATACGCAGTATTTT.